The rows below give T cell receptor beta chains drawn from one sample of a study of Ad26.COV2.S vaccination and SARS-CoV-2 variants. The method was immunoSEQ multiplex PCR; TCRdb's version includes in-frame clones alone and lacks a portion of them. The sample records about 420,000 clones, over 75% being singletons. Sample: peripheral blood, taken in a trial of Ad26.COV2.S vaccine versus placebo. The source is a person aged 18-60 years who received the Ad26.COV2.S COVID-19 vaccine or a placebo. CDR3s include the opening cysteine and the closing phenylalanine or tryptophan. A D gene is named only where the DNA matches it firmly. Only part of the rows carry a size: once, few, many, or a class if the clone is expanded.

TRBV10-2	TRBD1	once	TRBJ2-7	CASSDAGTGDYEQYF	TGCGCCAGCAGTGACGCCGGGACAGGGGATTACGAGCAGTACTTC
TRBV4-1	NA	NA	TRBJ2-7	CASSQDLSYEQYF	TGCGCCAGCAGCCAAGATTTGTCCTACGAGCAGTACTTC
TRBV7-8	NA	once	TRBJ2-5	CASSLKPGGLQETQYF	TGTGCCAGCAGCTTAAAGCCGGGGGGCCTCCAAGAGACCCAGTACTTC
TRBV5-1	TRBD1	NA	TRBJ2-3	CASSWTGAGTDTQYF	TGCGCCAGCAGCTGGACAGGGGCGGGAACAGATACGCAGTATTTT
TRBV7-8	TRBD1	once	TRBJ2-7	CASSLARRGQISYEQYF	TGTGCCAGCAGCTTAGCGCGCAGGGGGCAGATCTCCTACGAGCAGTACTTC
TRBV5-1	NA	NA	TRBJ2-6	CASSPGPGANVLTF	TGCGCCAGCAGCCCCGGCCCTGGGGCCAACGTCCTGACTTTC
TRBV4-3	TRBD1	few	TRBJ2-7	CASSLRTGTAYEQYF	TGCGCCAGCAGCCTACGGACAGGGACCGCCTACGAGCAGTACTTC
TRBV7-2	NA	once	TRBJ2-7	CASSRMLSSYEQYF	TGTGCCAGCAGCCGGATGTTAAGCTCCTACGAGCAGTACTTC
TRBV4-3	NA	NA	TRBJ1-4	CASSQDREKLFF	TGCGCCAGCAGCCAAGATCGAGAAAAACTGTTTTTT
TRBV9	NA	NA	TRBJ1-1	CASSVDRREGSGNTEAFF	TGTGCCAGCAGCGTAGATCGCAGGGAGGGCTCAGGGAACACTGAAGCTTTCTTT
TRBV28	TRBD2	NA	TRBJ2-7	CASSLVAGDEQYF	TGTGCCAGCAGTTTAGTTGCGGGGGATGAGCAGTACTTC
TRBV4-1	NA	NA	TRBJ1-6	CASSQRTGPTHF	TGCGCCAGCAGCCAACGGACGGGGCCGACCCACTTT
TRBV4-2	NA	once	TRBJ2-1	CASSQGNAYNEQFF	TGTGCCAGCAGCCAGGGGAACGCCTACAATGAGCAGTTCTTC
TRBV5-3	NA	NA	TRBJ1-3	CARSSSSGNTIYF	TGTGCCAGAAGCTCTAGCTCTGGAAACACCATATATTTT
TRBV11-2	NA	few	TRBJ2-2	CASTPATGNTGELFF	TGTGCCAGCACCCCCGCGACTGGGAACACCGGGGAGCTGTTTTTT
TRBV25-1	NA	NA	TRBJ1-5	CASAGRGGNQPQHF	TGTGCCAGCGCCGGCAGGGGAGGCAATCAGCCCCAGCATTTT
TRBV6-5	NA	few	TRBJ2-7	CASRERVWDEQYF	TGTGCCAGCAGAGAGAGGGTCTGGGACGAGCAGTACTTC
TRBV3-1/TRBV3-2	TRBD2	NA	TRBJ2-2	CAGRLAQTGELFF	TGTGCCGGCCGACTAGCCCAAACCGGGGAGCTGTTTTTT
TRBV21-1	NA	once	TRBJ2-2	CASSKSTPQTNTGELFF	TGTGCCAGCAGCAAGTCCACCCCCCAAACGAACACCGGGGAGCTGTTTTTT
TRBV11-2	TRBD2	few	TRBJ2-5	CASSLDGGVAGGETQYF	TGTGCCAGCAGCTTAGACGGCGGGGTAGCGGGAGGAGAGACCCAGTACTTC
TRBV12-5	TRBD1	NA	TRBJ1-6	CASGLSPDRQGPLSSYNSPLHF	TGTGCTAGTGGTCTCAGTCCAGATAGACAGGGCCCGCTTAGCTCCTATAATTCACCCCTCCACTTT
TRBV9	NA	NA	TRBJ1-1	CASSVGSGYTEAFF	TGTGCCAGCAGCGTAGGTTCCGGGTACACTGAAGCTTTCTTT
TRBV6-4	NA	once	TRBJ1-6	CASSAGGRSPLHF	TGTGCCAGCAGTGCGGGGGGACGTTCACCCCTCCACTTT
TRBV5-4	NA	NA	TRBJ2-5	CASSFDSGETQYF	TGTGCCAGCAGCTTTGACAGTGGGGAGACCCAGTACTTC
TRBV29-1	NA	NA	TRBJ1-3	CSVEEGFRNTIYF	TGCAGCGTTGAGGAGGGTTTTAGAAACACCATATATTTT
TRBV27	NA	NA	TRBJ2-1	CASSLNPNEQFF	TGTGCCAGCAGTCTCAACCCCAATGAGCAGTTCTTC
TRBV9	TRBD1	NA	TRBJ2-5	CASSLTLGRGRKETQYF	TGTGCCAGCAGCTTAACCCTCGGCAGGGGGCGGAAAGAGACCCAGTACTTC
TRBV28	NA	once	TRBJ2-6	CASSPPGSGANVLTF	TGTGCCAGCAGTCCCCCGGGGTCCGGGGCCAACGTCCTGACTTTC
TRBV12-3/TRBV12-4	TRBD1	NA	TRBJ1-2	CASSGQGNGYTF	TGTGCCAGCAGTGGACAGGGGAACGGCTACACCTTC
TRBV29-1	NA	NA	TRBJ2-1	CSVVLLGYNEQFF	TGCAGCGTTGTTCTTCTAGGGTACAATGAGCAGTTCTTC
TRBV6-1	NA	few	TRBJ2-6	CASSERASGANVLTF	TGTGCCAGCAGTGAAAGAGCCTCTGGGGCCAACGTCCTGACTTTC
TRBV7-2	NA	NA	TRBJ1-4	CASSGVTTNEKLFF	TGTGCCAGCAGCGGTGTTACAACTAATGAAAAACTGTTTTTT
TRBV11-2	TRBD1	NA	TRBJ2-7	CASSVGTGLEQYF	TGTGCCAGCAGCGTCGGGACAGGGCTTGAGCAGTACTTC
TRBV11-2	TRBD2	NA	TRBJ2-1	CASSLALAGGIYNEQFF	TGTGCCAGCAGCTTAGCACTAGCGGGGGGCATCTACAATGAGCAGTTCTTC
TRBV6-1	NA	once	TRBJ2-7	CASSAPPGYSSYEQYF	TGTGCCAGCAGTGCCCCGCCAGGGTACAGCTCCTACGAGCAGTACTTC
TRBV12-3/TRBV12-4	NA	NA	TRBJ2-1	CASSFTGVNEQFF	TGTGCCAGCAGTTTCACGGGGGTCAATGAGCAGTTCTTC
TRBV6-5	NA	NA	TRBJ1-1	CATSRDQNTEAFF	TGTGCCACCTCGAGGGATCAGAACACTGAAGCTTTCTTT
TRBV6-5	TRBD1	NA	TRBJ2-2	CASSSVGQGATGELFF	TGTGCCAGCAGTTCGGTGGGACAGGGGGCCACCGGGGAGCTGTTTTTT
TRBV5-1	NA	NA	TRBJ2-7	CASSLAGDHYEQYF	TGCGCCAGCAGCCTTGCAGGAGACCACTACGAGCAGTACTTC
TRBV6-2/TRBV6-3	TRBD1	NA	TRBJ2-5	CASSYSFDRGEETQYF	TGTGCCAGCAGTTACTCTTTTGACAGGGGAGAGGAGACCCAGTACTTC
TRBV5-6	TRBD2	once	TRBJ2-2	CASSASFGGAGGELFF	TGTGCCAGCAGCGCCTCTTTCGGGGGGGCTGGCGGGGAGCTGTTTTTT
TRBV6-1	NA	once	TRBJ1-5	CASSEDRERGQPQHF	TGTGCCAGCAGTGAAGACAGGGAGAGGGGTCAGCCCCAGCATTTT
TRBV3-1/TRBV3-2	NA	NA	TRBJ1-1	CASRGDGRSEAFF	TGTGCCAGCAGGGGGGACGGGAGAAGTGAAGCTTTCTTT
TRBV10-2	TRBD2	NA	TRBJ2-1	CASGGAYNEQFF	TGCGCCAGCGGGGGGGCCTACAATGAGCAGTTCTTC
TRBV11-2	NA	NA	TRBJ1-2	CASSLVSDGDYGYTF	TGTGCCAGCAGCTTAGTTTCGGACGGAGACTATGGCTACACCTTC
TRBV19	NA	NA	TRBJ2-7	CASSIAGTVSYEQYF	TGTGCCAGTAGTATAGCCGGGACGGTATCCTACGAGCAGTACTTC
TRBV24-1	NA	NA	TRBJ1-5	CATSRGGNQPQHF	TGTGCCACCAGTAGGGGGGGCAATCAGCCCCAGCATTTT
TRBV6-2/TRBV6-3	NA	few	TRBJ2-7	CASSYVKGPYEQYF	TGTGCCAGCAGTTACGTTAAAGGGCCCTACGAGCAGTACTTC
TRBV7-2	NA	once	TRBJ2-7	CASSSTLQGEQYF	TGTGCCAGCAGCTCGACATTACAGGGCGAGCAGTACTTC
TRBV30	NA	NA	TRBJ2-7	CAWSVGRGRSYEQYF	TGTGCCTGGAGTGTAGGTAGGGGGAGATCCTACGAGCAGTACTTC
TRBV2	TRBD1	NA	TRBJ2-1	CASCFRDRDKDERGEQFF	TGTGCCAGCTGCTTCCGGGACAGGGACAAGGATGAGAGAGGTGAGCAGTTCTTC
TRBV5-1	NA	NA	TRBJ2-1	CASSLVPLLQDEQFF	TGCGCCAGCAGCTTGGTCCCACTACTGCAGGATGAGCAGTTCTTC
TRBV10-1	TRBD1	few	TRBJ2-3	CASSRWLDRGRTGTDTQYF	TGCGCCAGCAGTCGGTGGTTAGACAGGGGTCGGACAGGCACAGATACGCAGTATTTT
TRBV9	TRBD1	NA	TRBJ1-3	CASSVDGTGEFAGNTIYF	TGTGCCAGCAGCGTAGACGGGACAGGGGAGTTCGCTGGAAACACCATATATTTT